These T cell receptor beta chains were read from a single sample in a study of blood T cell repertoires in COVID-19. Generated by immunoSEQ multiplex PCR, the TCRdb table keeps only in-frame clones and is missing some. Here the sample spans 200,000 to 250,000 clones, 75% to 85% being singletons. The source material was peripheral blood. These receptors came from a human donor in a cohort sampled during active COVID-19. The CDR3 runs from the conserved cysteine through the conserved F or W. A D gene is named only where the DNA matches it firmly. Size values are once, few and many counts, or a class for expanded clones, and some rows have none.

V	D	J	size	CDR3	DNA
TRBV28	-	TRBJ2-3	-	CASSQHGVGTDTQYF	TGTGCCAGCAGCCAGCACGGGGTGGGCACAGATACGCAGTATTTT
TRBV6-4	-	TRBJ1-1	-	CASSRVYNTEAFF	TGTGCCAGCAGCAGGGTGTATAACACTGAAGCTTTCTTT
TRBV7-9	TRBD1	TRBJ1-2	-	CASSPGQGAGGYTF	TGTGCCAGCAGCCCGGGACAGGGGGCGGGTGGCTACACCTTC
TRBV25-1	-	TRBJ1-4	many	CASSYMEKLFF	TGTGCCAGCAGTTACATGGAAAAACTGTTTTTT
TRBV5-8	-	TRBJ2-3	-	CASSSRLFTDTQYF	TGTGCCAGCAGCTCACGACTCTTTACAGATACGCAGTATTTT
TRBV7-9	-	TRBJ2-3	-	CASSPSQIETTDTQYF	TGTGCCAGCAGCCCCAGTCAGATTGAGACAACAGATACGCAGTATTTT
TRBV6-5	TRBD2	TRBJ2-7	-	CATTGLAGVYEQYF	TGTGCCACCACGGGGCTAGCGGGAGTCTACGAGCAGTACTTC
TRBV5-1	TRBD1	TRBJ2-2	-	CASSLERTGNTGELFF	TGCGCCAGCAGCTTGGAACGGACAGGCAACACCGGGGAGCTGTTTTTT
TRBV2	-	TRBJ1-1	-	CASSVEGTMNTEAFF	TGTGCCAGCAGTGTTGAGGGCACAATGAACACTGAAGCTTTCTTT
TRBV15	-	TRBJ2-2	few	CATSIATGELFF	TGTGCCACCAGCATAGCCACCGGGGAGCTGTTTTTT
TRBV4-3	-	TRBJ2-7	-	CASSPSLGSSYEQYF	TGCGCCAGCAGCCCTAGTTTAGGAAGCTCCTACGAGCAGTACTTC
TRBV4-3	TRBD2	TRBJ2-5	-	CASSQDMAGGSETQYF	TGCGCCAGCAGCCAAGATATGGCGGGGGGCAGCGAGACCCAGTACTTC
TRBV27	-	TRBJ2-7	-	CASTLSWGSRSYEQYF	TGTGCCAGCACCCTCTCCTGGGGCAGCCGCTCCTACGAGCAGTACTTC
TRBV27	TRBD2	TRBJ2-1	-	CASSAGVSSYNEQFF	TGTGCCAGCAGCGCGGGAGTTTCCTCCTACAATGAGCAGTTCTTC
TRBV9	-	TRBJ1-2	-	CASSAEGYYGYTF	TGTGCCAGCTCCGCGGAGGGGTACTATGGCTACACCTTC
TRBV5-1	-	TRBJ1-5	few	CASSLGVEGNQPQHF	TGCGCCAGCAGCTTGGGGGTGGAGGGGAATCAGCCCCAGCATTTT
TRBV24-1	-	TRBJ2-1	-	CATSDWGVEQFF	TGTGCCACCAGTGATTGGGGGGTTGAGCAGTTCTTC
TRBV19	-	TRBJ1-5	-	CASSPWDFNQPQHF	TGTGCCAGTAGTCCCTGGGACTTCAATCAGCCCCAGCATTTT
TRBV5-1	-	TRBJ2-5	once	CASSVTGSVEETQYF	TGCGCCAGCAGCGTTACCGGGTCCGTGGAAGAGACCCAGTACTTC
TRBV3-1/TRBV3-2	-	TRBJ1-2	-	CASSPRRGGVDTF	TGTGCCAGCAGCCCCCGCCGGGGGGGGGTAGACACCTTC
TRBV5-1	TRBD2	TRBJ2-5	once	CASSLSGGYQETQYF	TGCGCCAGCAGCCTTAGCGGGGGGTACCAAGAGACCCAGTACTTC
TRBV9	-	TRBJ2-2	-	CASSTQGGGGGTGELFF	TGTGCCAGCAGCACTCAGGGAGGGGGTGGAGGCACCGGGGAGCTGTTTTTT